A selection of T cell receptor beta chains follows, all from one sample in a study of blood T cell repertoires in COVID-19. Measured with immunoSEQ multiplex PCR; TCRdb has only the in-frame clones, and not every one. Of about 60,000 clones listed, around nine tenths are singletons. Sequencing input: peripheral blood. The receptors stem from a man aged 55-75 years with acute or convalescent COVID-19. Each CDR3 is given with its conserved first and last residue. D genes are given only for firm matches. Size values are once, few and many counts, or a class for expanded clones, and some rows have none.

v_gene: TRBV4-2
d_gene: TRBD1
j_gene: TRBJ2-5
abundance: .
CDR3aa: CASSPGTGSRETQYF
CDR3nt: TGTGCCAGCAGCCCCGGGACAGGGAGTCGAGAGACCCAGTACTTC

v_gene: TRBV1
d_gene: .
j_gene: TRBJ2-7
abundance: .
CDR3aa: CTSSQDPRASGSQGDEQYF
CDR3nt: TGCACCAGCAGCCAAGATCCCAGGGCTAGCGGGAGCCAAGGGGACGAGCAGTACTTC

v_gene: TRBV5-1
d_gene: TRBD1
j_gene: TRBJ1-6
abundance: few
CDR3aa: CASSGGQGSSPLHF
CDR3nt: TGCGCCAGCAGCGGGGGACAGGGTAGTTCACCCCTCCACTTT

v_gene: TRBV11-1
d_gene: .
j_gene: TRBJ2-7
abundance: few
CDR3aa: CASSRPPADEQYF
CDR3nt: TGTGCCAGCAGCCGCCCGCCGGCGGACGAGCAGTACTTC

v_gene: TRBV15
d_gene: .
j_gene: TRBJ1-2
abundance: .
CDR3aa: CATSRERDYGYTF
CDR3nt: TGTGCCACCAGCAGAGAGAGGGATTATGGCTACACCTTC

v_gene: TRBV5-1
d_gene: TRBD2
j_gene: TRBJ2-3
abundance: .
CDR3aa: CASSRGGSTDTQYF
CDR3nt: TGCGCCAGCAGCCGCGGGGGTAGCACAGATACGCAGTATTTT

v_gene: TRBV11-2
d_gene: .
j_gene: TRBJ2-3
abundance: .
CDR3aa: CASSLDSLTDTQYF
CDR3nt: TGTGCCAGCAGCTTAGACTCTTTAACAGATACGCAGTATTTT

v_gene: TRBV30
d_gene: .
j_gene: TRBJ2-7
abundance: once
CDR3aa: CACRARTGRGEQYF
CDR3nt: TGTGCCTGTCGGGCGAGGACGGGGCGGGGCGAGCAGTACTTC

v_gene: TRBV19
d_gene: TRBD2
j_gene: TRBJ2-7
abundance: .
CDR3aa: CASSTREGYEQYF
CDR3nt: TGTGCCAGTAGTACCCGGGAGGGGTACGAGCAGTACTTC

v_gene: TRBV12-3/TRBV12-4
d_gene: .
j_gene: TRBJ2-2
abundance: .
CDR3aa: CASSLLGGGELFF
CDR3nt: TGTGCCAGCAGTTTACTCGGTGGCGGGGAGCTGTTTTTT

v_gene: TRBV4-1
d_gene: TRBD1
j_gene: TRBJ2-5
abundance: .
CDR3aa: CASSLDRGRETQYF
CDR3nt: TGCGCCAGCAGCCTGGACAGGGGGCGAGAGACCCAGTACTTC

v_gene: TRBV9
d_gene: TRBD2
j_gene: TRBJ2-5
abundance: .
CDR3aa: CASSVGIAGGSQETQYF
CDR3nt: TGTGCCAGCAGCGTAGGGATAGCGGGAGGATCCCAAGAGACCCAGTACTTC

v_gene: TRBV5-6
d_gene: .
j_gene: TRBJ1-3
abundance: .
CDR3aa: CASSLGGLGNTIYF
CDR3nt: TGTGCCAGCAGCTTGGGGGGGCTTGGAAACACCATATATTTT

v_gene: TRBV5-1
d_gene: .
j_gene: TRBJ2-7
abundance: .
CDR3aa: CASSLALWSPRGEQYF
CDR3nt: TGCGCCAGCAGCTTGGCCTTATGGAGCCCTCGGGGCGAGCAGTACTTC

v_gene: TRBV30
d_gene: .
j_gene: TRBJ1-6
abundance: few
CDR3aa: CAWVLPNGIVNSPLHF
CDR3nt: TGTGCCTGGGTTCTCCCCAACGGGATCGTAAATTCACCCCTCCACTTT

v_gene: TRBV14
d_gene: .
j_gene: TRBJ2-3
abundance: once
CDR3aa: CASSQGTADTQYF
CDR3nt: TGTGCCAGCAGCCAAGGTACGGCAGATACGCAGTATTTT

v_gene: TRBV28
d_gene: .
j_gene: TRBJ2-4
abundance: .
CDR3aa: CASRPPGVRNIQYF
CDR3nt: TGTGCCAGCAGGCCCCCCGGGGTTCGGAACATTCAGTACTTC

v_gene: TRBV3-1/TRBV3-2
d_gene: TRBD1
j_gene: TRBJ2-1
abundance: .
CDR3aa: CASSQVEGTGEQFF
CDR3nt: TGTGCCAGCAGCCAAGTGGAAGGGACAGGTGAGCAGTTCTTC

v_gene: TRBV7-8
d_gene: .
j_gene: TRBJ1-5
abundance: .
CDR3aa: CASSLQGNQPQHF
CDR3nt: TGTGCCAGCAGCCTACAGGGAAATCAGCCCCAGCATTTT

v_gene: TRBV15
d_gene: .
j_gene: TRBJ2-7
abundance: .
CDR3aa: CATSRDVRGTYEQYF
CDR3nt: TGTGCCACCAGCAGAGATGTAAGGGGGACCTACGAGCAGTACTTC

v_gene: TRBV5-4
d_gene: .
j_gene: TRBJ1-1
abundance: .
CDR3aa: CASSRYDRREGPEAFF
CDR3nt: TGTGCCAGCAGCCGTTATGATCGCAGGGAAGGTCCTGAAGCTTTCTTT

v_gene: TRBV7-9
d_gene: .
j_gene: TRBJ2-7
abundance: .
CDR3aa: CASSSGDSYEQYF
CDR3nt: TGTGCCAGCAGCTCGGGGGACTCCTACGAGCAGTACTTC

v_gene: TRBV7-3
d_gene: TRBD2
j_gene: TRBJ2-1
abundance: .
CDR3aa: CASSLGGRAGEQFF
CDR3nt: TGTGCCAGCAGCTTAGGCGGGAGGGCGGGTGAGCAGTTCTTC

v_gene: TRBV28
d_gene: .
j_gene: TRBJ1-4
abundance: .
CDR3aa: CAAGTATNEKLFF
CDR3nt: TGTGCCGCAGGAACGGCAACTAATGAAAAACTGTTTTTT

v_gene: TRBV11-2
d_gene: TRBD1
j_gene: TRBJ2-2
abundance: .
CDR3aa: CASSPDRDHTGELFF
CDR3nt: TGTGCCAGCAGCCCTGACAGGGATCACACCGGGGAGCTGTTTTTT

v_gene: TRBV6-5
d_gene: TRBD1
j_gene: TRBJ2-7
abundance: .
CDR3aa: CASRWTGTYEQYF
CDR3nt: TGTGCCAGCAGATGGACAGGCACCTACGAGCAGTACTTC

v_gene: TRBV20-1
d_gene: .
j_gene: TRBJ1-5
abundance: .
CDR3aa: CSASPDQPQHF
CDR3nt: TGCAGTGCTAGCCCCGATCAGCCCCAGCATTTT

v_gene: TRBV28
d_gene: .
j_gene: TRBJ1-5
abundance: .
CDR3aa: CASSYGQFNQPQHF
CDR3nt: TGTGCCAGCAGTTACGGACAGTTCAATCAGCCCCAGCATTTT

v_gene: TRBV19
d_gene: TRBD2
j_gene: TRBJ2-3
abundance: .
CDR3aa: CASSIARRTSGSRGDTQYF
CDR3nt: TGTGCCAGTAGTATAGCCCGACGGACTAGCGGGAGCCGGGGAGATACGCAGTATTTT

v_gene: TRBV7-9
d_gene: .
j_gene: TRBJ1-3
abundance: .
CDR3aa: CASSLGGVGNTIYF
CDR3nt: TGTGCCAGCAGCTTAGGGGGCGTTGGAAACACCATATATTTT

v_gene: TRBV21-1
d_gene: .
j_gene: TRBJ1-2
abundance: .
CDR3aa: CASSKEDSCYGYTF
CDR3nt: TGTGCCAGCAGCAAAGAGGACAGTTGCTATGGCTACACCTTC

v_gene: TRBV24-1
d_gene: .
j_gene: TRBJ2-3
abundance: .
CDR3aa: CATSDQGGMNIDTQYF
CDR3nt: TGTGCCACCAGTGATCAGGGCGGGATGAATATAGATACGCAGTATTTT

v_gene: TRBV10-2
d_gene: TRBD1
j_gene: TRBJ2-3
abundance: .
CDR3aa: CAGGTGRTDTQYF
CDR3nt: TGCGCCGGAGGGACAGGGAGAACAGATACGCAGTATTTT

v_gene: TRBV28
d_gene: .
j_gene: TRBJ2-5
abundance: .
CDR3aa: CASSLLGAGETQYF
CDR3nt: TGTGCCAGCAGTTTATTAGGGGCAGGAGAGACCCAGTACTTC

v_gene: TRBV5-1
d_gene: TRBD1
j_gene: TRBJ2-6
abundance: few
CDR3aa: CASSPRTGSGANVLTF
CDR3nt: TGCGCCAGCAGCCCTCGGACAGGCTCTGGGGCCAACGTCCTGACTTTC

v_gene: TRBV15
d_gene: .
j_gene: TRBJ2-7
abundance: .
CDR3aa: CATSRDRSRYEQYF
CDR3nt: TGTGCCACCAGCAGAGATCGTAGTCGCTACGAGCAGTACTTC

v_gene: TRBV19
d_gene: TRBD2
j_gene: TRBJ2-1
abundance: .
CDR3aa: CASNPSGSLYEQFF
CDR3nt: TGTGCCAGTAACCCTAGCGGGAGTCTATATGAGCAGTTCTTC

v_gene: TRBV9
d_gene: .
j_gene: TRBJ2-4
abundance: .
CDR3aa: CASSPSPRAVLAKNIQYF
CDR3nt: TGTGCCAGCAGCCCCAGTCCTCGAGCGGTTCTAGCCAAAAACATTCAGTACTTC

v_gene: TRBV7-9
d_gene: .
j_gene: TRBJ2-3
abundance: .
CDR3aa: CASSLVGVVDTQYF
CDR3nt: TGTGCCAGCAGCTTAGTGGGAGTGGTAGATACGCAGTATTTT